This TCR beta chain was identified during a study of OX40 agonist ivuxolimab in advanced cancers. The V end was cut by 1 base, the J end by 6 bases, with 4 bases between. Per the germline V gene, CDR1 is SGHVS and CDR2 is FQNEAQ. This CDR3 contains 12 residues. About this clone itself: What it binds is not known.

Overall study results and limits: CD4+ and CD8+ blood T cells expanded clonally by week 6 at 0.1 to 3.0 mg/kg.

Generated by immunoSEQ multiplex PCR, the TCRdb table keeps only in-frame clones and is missing some. This sample yields 80,000 to 100,000 clones, of which approximately 93% are seen a single time; 0.2% to 0.3% belongs to the top ten. The chain employs TRBV7-8 and TRBJ1-5; D gene unclear. This receptor was identified in an adult with an advanced solid tumor such as melanoma, head and neck, liver or kidney cancer. Sequenced material: CD4+ or CD8+ T cells sorted from blood, taken in a trial of the OX40 agonist ivuxolimab. In DNA form, the CDR3 reads TGTGCCAGCAGCTTAGAAATTCAGCCCCAGCATTTT. Translated, it gives CASSLEIQPQHF.